This T cell receptor beta chain was sequenced in a study of cytomegalovirus exposure and HLA in healthy donors (dated by TCRdb to the late 2010s). A note on the overall study: A later analysis indicated that the 100 to 150 validation repertoires were generated on the platform also employed for the roughly 730 repertoires of the first cohort. Along with the approximately 620-subject first cohort, a separate validation cohort of over a hundred different subjects was used. The study was designed to test whether signatures of past pathogen exposure could be identified by cataloging public T cell receptors. The study combined high-throughput TCR immunosequencing, statistical association of individual TCRs with disease status, and machine learning to predict cytomegalovirus infection status.

Points the paper makes about the study in general: It was suggested by the authors that the approach could potentially be generalized to other disease states and immunological phenotypes. A few of the identified cytomegalovirus-associated TCR beta chains were confirmed in vitro to be specific for cytomegalovirus antigens. In the study, some 160 TCR beta chains were listed as associated with cytomegalovirus. Most TCR sequences were seen in very few donors, while some public TCRs were found in many individuals. In both the original and validation cohorts, the classifier was reported to diagnose cytomegalovirus status with high specificity and sensitivity. The validation cohort had no HLA typing available for a later analysis, so co-occurrence within that cohort was assessed over all 130 or so repertoires. Of the cluster scores, roughly 95% were above 0 in a later analysis, which found that TCRs clustered in the first cohort also tended to co-occur in the 120 validation repertoires.

The CDR3, cysteine through phenylalanine, is 17 amino acids long. This entry keeps only the CDR3 DNA: 51 bases, framed from base 1. The junction carries 15 bases between V and J, which are trimmed by 3 bases and 0 bases respectively. CDR1 MNHEY and CDR2 SMNVEV were looked up in the germline V gene (reference sequence). As for this clone: There is no known antigen for this receptor. Within one base of it there is no much larger clone, and no base qualities were kept.

Library preparation was by the immunoSEQ multiplex PCR assay. The paper's processing steps were these. To diagnose cytomegalovirus status from the catalog of TCR beta chain sequences, a statistical classification framework was built. The clones in this table, taken by TCRdb from immuneACCESS, are in-frame only. Not every clone is retained; where verified, under half of the shortfall comes from an unresolved V gene, and the cause of the rest is unknown. V and J calls and clone size follow that table, whereas D and trimming were derived from the DNA. This sample holds approximately 200,000 clones; about 81% were observed only once. Jointly, the top ten make up roughly 1.2% of the sample. The donors were included in the validation cohort of some 120 subjects, a group kept apart from the roughly 700-subject first cohort.

Sample: PBMCs. In this chain, TRBV27 is recombined with TRBJ1-5, and perhaps TRBD1 as D gene, on 5 matching bases. This clonotype was obtained from a woman aged 25 to 39 in good health and CMV-seronegative. The CDR3 protein: CASSFRGPPYSNQPQHF. The sequence in DNA is TGTGCCAGCAGTTTTAGGGGCCCGCCTTATAGCAATCAGCCCCAGCATTTT.